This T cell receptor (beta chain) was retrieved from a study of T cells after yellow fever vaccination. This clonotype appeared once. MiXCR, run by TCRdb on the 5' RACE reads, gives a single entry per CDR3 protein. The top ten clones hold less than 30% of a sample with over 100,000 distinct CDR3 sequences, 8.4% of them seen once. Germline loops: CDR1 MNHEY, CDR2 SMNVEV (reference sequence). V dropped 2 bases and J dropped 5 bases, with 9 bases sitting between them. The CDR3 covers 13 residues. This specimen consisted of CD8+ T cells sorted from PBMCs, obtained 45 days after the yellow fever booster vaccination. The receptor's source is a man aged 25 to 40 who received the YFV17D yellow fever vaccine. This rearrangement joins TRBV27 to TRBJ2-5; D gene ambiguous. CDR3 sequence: CASSLSRTETQYF. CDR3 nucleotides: TGTGCCAGCAGTTTAAGTCGTACCGAGACCCAGTACTTC.